The following is a T cell receptor beta chain sequence with its context. This sample was included in a study of blood T cell repertoires in COVID-19. Study-level information: Nucleic acid was either cDNA or gDNA, and it came from T cells, B-cell-depleted T cells, or PBMCs.

The CDR3 totals 14 residues. From germline, CDR1 is MNHEY and CDR2 SVGAGI. V shed 8 bases, J shed 2 bases, and the junction held 5 bases outside the gene matches. Under the authors' procedure: Using reference gene primer amplification, nucleated cell counts were estimated. Only in-frame clones appear in the TCRdb table, and some are missing; sequencing was by immunoSEQ multiplex PCR. D and trimming were read from the DNA, whereas the V and J calls and clone size are those reported in that table. The repertoire includes fewer than 35,000 clones, 70% to 85% of them detected once, and roughly 1.8% sits in the top ten.

The sequenced sample was peripheral blood. The gene calls are TRBV6-5 and TRBJ2-7; 11 nucleotides align to TRBD2. The source is an elderly man with active or convalescent COVID-19. CDR3 in amino acids: CASPGTSGTYEQYF. The CDR3 region has the DNA TGTGCCAGCCCCGGGACTAGCGGCACCTACGAGCAGTACTTC.